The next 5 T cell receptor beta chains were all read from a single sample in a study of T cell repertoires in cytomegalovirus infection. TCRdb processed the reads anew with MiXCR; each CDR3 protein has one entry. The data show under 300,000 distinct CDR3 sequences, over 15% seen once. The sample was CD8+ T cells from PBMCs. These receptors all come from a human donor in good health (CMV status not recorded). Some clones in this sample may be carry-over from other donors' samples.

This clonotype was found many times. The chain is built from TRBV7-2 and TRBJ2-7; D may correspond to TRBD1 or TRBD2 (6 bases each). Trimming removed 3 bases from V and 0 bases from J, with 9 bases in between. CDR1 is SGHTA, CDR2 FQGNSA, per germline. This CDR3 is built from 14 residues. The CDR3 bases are TGTGCCAGCAGCTTGGGGGGCCCCTCCTACGAGCAGTACTTC. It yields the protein CASSLGGPSYEQYF.

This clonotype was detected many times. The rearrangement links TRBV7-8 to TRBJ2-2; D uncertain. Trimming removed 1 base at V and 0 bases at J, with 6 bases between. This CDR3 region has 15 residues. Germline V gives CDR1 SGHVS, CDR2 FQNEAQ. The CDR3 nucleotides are TGTGCCAGCAGCTTAGTCGTTCCGAACACCGGGGAGCTGTTTTTT. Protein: CASSLVVPNTGELFF.

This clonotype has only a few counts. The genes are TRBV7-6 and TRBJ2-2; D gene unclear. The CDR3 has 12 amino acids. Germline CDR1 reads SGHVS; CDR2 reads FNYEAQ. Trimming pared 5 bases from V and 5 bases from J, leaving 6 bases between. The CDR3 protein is CASSGETGELFF. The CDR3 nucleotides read TGTGCCAGCAGCGGAGAAACCGGGGAGCTGTTTTTT. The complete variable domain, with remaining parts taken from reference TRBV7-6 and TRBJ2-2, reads GAGVSQSPRYKVTKRGQDVALRCDPISGHVSLYWYRQALGQGPEFLTYFNYEAQQDKSGLPNDRFSAERPEGSISTLTIQRTEQRDSAMYRCASSGETGELFFGEGSRLTVL.

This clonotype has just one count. As DNA, the CDR3 is TGTGCCAGCAGCATACATGGGGGCTCCTACAATGAGCAGTTCTTC. It encodes CASSIHGGSYNEQFF. This chain uses TRBV14 with TRBJ2-1; possibly TRBD1 or TRBD2 for D (5 bases each). The V end was cut by 5 bases, the J end by 0 bases, with 11 bases between. This CDR3 region has 15 residues. From germline, CDR1 is SGHDN and CDR2 FVKESK.

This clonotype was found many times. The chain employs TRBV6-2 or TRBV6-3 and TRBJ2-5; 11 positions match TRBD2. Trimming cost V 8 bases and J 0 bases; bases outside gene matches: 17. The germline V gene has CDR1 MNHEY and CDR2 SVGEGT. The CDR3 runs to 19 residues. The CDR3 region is CASQPGSGTSGSYQETQYF. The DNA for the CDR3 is TGTGCCAGCCAACCTGGCAGTGGGACTAGCGGATCGTACCAAGAGACCCAGTACTTC.